This T cell receptor beta chain was identified in a study of blood T cell repertoires in COVID-19. Study at large: The United States, Italy and Spain were the sources of the acute and convalescent COVID-19 samples. In each case, the material was cDNA or gDNA derived from T cells, B-cell-depleted T cells, or PBMCs.

As processed by the authors: Amplification from reference gene primers served as the basis for estimated nucleated cell counts. Assay: immunoSEQ multiplex PCR; the TCRdb copy retains only in-frame clones and omits some. That table furnishes V, J and clone size, whereas the DNA furnished D and trimming. The profile shows some 160,000 clones, under 95% of them singletons. The CDR3 extends over 15 amino acids. The germline CDR1 and CDR2 sequences are LGHDT and YNNKEL (reference sequence). The J segment lost 3 bases and the V segment lost 4 bases, leaving 3 bases of the junction unmatched. The rearrangement uses TRBV3-1 (or the pseudogene TRBV3-2) and TRBJ2-3; 11 bases line up with TRBD2. The sequenced sample consisted of peripheral blood. The clonotype originates from a man younger than 35 with acute or convalescent COVID-19. The CDR3 DNA sequence: TGTGCCAGCAGCCTCGGACTAGCGGGTACAGATACGCAGTATTTT. It encodes CASSLGLAGTDTQYF.